This T cell receptor beta chain was sequenced in a study of CD8 T cells in Susac syndrome. Deletions cut 1 base from V and 6 bases from J, with 12 bases between. Germline V gene lookup returns CDR1 LNHNV and CDR2 YYDKDF (reference sequence). The CDR3 extends over 14 amino acids. RNA in amounts of about 0.5 to 1 ug was reverse transcribed with random hexamers. From the immunoSEQ multiplex PCR reads, TCRdb called clonotypes with MiXCR, one entry per CDR3 protein. The table has about 100,000 distinct CDR3 sequences, 95% seen once; the top ten hold roughly 0.29%. This sequence joins TRBV15 and TRBJ1-2; a possible D gene is TRBD1 (5 bases). The TCR comes from a human donor with Susac syndrome. The sample comprised CD8+ T cells from PBMCs. The CDR3 region has the DNA TGTGCCACCAGCAGAGTTGACGGGACGGATGGCTACACCTTC. Protein sequence: CATSRVDGTDGYTF.